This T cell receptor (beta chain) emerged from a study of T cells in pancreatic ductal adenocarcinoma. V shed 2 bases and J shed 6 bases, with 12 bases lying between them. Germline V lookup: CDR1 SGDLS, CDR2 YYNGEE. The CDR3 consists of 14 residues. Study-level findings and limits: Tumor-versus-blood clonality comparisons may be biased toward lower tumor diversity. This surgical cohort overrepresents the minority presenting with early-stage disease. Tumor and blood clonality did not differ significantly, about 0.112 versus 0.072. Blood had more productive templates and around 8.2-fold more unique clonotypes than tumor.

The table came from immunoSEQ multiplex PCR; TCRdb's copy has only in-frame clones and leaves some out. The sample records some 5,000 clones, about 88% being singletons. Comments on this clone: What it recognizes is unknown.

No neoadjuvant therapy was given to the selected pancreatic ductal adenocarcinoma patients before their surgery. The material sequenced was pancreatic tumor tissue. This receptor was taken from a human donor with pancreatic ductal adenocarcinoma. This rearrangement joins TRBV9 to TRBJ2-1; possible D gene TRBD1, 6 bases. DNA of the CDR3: TGTGCCAGCAGCGTGGGACATGGCTCCAATGAGCAGTTCTTC. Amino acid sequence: CASSVGHGSNEQFF.